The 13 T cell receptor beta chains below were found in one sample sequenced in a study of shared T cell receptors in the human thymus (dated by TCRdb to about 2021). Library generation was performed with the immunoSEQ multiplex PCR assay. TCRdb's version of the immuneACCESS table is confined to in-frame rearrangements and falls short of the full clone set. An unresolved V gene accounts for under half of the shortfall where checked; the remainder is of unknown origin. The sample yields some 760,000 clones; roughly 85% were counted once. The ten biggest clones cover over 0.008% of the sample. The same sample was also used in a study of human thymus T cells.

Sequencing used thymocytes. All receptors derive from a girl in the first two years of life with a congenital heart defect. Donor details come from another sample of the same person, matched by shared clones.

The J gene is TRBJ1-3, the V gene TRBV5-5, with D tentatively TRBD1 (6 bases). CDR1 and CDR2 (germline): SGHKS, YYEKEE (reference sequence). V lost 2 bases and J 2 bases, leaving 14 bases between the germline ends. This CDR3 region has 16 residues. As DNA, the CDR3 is TGTGCCAGCAGCTTCCAGGACAGAGACCCTGGAAACACCATATATTTT. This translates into CASSFQDRDPGNTIYF.

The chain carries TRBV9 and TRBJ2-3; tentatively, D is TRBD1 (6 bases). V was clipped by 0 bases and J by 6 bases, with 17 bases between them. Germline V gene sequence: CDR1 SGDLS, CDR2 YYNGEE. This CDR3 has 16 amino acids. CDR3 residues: CASSVGVSPRGDTQYF. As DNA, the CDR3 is TGTGCCAGCAGCGTAGGGGTCTCCCCGAGGGGGGATACGCAGTATTTT.

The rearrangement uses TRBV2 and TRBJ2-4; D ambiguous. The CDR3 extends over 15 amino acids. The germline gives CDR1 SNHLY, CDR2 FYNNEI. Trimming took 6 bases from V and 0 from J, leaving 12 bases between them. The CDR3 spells CASRLWRLAKNIQYF. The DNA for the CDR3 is TGTGCCAGCAGGTTATGGCGGCTAGCCAAAAACATTCAGTACTTC.

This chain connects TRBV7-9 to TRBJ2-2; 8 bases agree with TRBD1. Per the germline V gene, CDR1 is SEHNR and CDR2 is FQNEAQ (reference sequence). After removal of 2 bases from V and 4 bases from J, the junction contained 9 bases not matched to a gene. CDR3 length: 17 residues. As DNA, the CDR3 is TGTGCCAGCAGCTTAAAATGCGGGACAGGTATCACCGGGGAGCTGTTTTTT. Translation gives CASSLKCGTGITGELFF.

CDR3 in DNA: TGCGCCAGCAGCCAAGCCCTTTCGACAGGGCAAGACGAGCAGTACTTC. Translating gives CASSQALSTGQDEQYF. The chain links TRBV4-3 to TRBJ2-7; 7 positions agree with TRBD1. This CDR3 spans 16 amino acids. CDR1 is LGHNA, CDR2 YSLEER, per germline. With 1 base clipped from V and 5 bases from J, the junction kept 11 bases outside the gene matches.

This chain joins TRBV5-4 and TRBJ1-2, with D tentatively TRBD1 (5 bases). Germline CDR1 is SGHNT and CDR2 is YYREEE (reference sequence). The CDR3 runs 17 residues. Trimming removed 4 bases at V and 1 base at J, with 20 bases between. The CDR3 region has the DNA TGTGCCAGCAGCCCCACCCCTGGGGCAGACAATAACTATGGCTACACCTTC. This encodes CASSPTPGADNNYGYTF. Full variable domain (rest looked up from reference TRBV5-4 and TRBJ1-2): ETGVTQSPTHLIKTRGQQVTLRCSSQSGHNTVSWYQQALGQGPQFIFQYYREEENGRGNFPPRFSGLQFPNYSSELNVNALELDDSALYLCASSPTPGADNNYGYTFGSGTRLTVV.

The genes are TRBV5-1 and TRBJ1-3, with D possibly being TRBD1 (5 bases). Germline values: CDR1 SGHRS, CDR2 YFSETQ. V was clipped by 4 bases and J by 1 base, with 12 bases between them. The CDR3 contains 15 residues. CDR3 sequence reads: CASSVGRHSGNTIYF. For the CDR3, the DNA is TGCGCCAGCAGCGTGGGGCGACATTCTGGAAACACCATATATTTT.

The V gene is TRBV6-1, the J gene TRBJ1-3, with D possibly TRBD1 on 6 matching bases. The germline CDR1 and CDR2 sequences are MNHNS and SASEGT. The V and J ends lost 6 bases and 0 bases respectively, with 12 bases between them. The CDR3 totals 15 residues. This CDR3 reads CASRETGHSGNTIYF. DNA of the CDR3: TGTGCCAGCAGAGAGACAGGCCACTCTGGAAACACCATATATTTT.

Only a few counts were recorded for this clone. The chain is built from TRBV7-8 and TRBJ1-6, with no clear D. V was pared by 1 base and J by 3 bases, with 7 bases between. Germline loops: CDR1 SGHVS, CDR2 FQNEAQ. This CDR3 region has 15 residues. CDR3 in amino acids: CASSLDTGYNSPLHF. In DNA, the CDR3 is TGTGCCAGCAGCTTAGACACGGGCTATAATTCACCCCTCCACTTT.

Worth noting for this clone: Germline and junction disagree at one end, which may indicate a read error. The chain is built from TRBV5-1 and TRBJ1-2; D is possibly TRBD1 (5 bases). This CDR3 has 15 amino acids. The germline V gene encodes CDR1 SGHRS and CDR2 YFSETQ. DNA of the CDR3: TGTGCCAGCAGCTTGGCCAAGTCAGGGTGGGATGGCTACACCTTC. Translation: CASSLAKSGWDGYTF.

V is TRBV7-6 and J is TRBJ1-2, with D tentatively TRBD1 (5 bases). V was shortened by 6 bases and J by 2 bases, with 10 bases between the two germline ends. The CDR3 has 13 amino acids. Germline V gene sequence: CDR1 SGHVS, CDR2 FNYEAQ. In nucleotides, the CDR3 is TGTGCCAGCAGTTTGGACATGAACTATGGCTACACCTTC. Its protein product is CASSLDMNYGYTF.

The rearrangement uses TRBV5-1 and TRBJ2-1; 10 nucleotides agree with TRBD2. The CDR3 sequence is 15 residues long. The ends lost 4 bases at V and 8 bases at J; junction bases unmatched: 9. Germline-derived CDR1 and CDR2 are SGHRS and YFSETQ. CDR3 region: CASSKLAGRWDEQFF. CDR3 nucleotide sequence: TGCGCCAGCAGCAAACTAGCGGGGAGGTGGGATGAGCAGTTCTTC.

CDR3 region: CASSPGGNTEAFF. The CDR3 DNA follows: TGCGCCAGCAGTCCCGGGGGGAACACTGAAGCTTTCTTT. V usage is TRBV4-1 and J usage is TRBJ1-1; D is possibly TRBD1 (5 bases). With 6 bases removed from V and 1 base from J, the gap between germline ends came to 9 bases. The CDR3 is made up of 13 amino acids. From germline, CDR1 is MGHRA and CDR2 YSYEKL.